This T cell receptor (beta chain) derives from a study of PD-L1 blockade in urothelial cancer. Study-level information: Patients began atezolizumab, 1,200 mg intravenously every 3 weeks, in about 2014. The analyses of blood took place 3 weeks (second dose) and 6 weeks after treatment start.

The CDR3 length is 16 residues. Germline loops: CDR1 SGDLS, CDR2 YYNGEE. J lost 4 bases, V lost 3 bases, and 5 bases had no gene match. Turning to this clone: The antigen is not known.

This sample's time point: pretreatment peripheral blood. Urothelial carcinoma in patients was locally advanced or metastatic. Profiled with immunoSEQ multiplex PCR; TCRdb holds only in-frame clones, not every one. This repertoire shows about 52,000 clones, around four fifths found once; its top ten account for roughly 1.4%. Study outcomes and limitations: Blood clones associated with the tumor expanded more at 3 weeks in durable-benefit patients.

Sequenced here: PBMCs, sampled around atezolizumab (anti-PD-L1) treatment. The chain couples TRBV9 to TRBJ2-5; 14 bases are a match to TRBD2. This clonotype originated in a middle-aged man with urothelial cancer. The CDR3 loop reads CASSGLAGGQLETQYF. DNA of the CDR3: TGTGCCAGCAGCGGACTAGCGGGGGGGCAATTAGAGACCCAGTACTTC.